These T cell receptor beta chains were read from a single sample in a study of blood T cell repertoires in COVID-19. TCRdb's copy holds only in-frame clones and misses some; the assay was immunoSEQ multiplex PCR. In the table there are 30,000 to 50,000 clones, roughly 94% of which are singletons. Material for sequencing was peripheral blood. The origin of the receptors is a human donor with active COVID-19. The donor label of this sample is uncertain. CDR3s include the opening cysteine and the closing phenylalanine or tryptophan. Each record gives: clone size, CDR3 length, D gene, V gene, J gene, CDR3 protein, CDR3 DNA. D genes are given only for firm matches. Clone size appears in some rows only: once, few, many, or a class for an expanded clone.

size: -; length: 17; D: -; V: TRBV5-1; J: TRBJ2-5; CDR3: CASSLALQGPDYRAQYF; DNA: TGCGCCAGCAGCTTGGCACTACAGGGTCCGGATTATAGGGCCCAGTACTTC
size: -; length: 15; D: TRBD1; V: TRBV9; J: TRBJ2-5; CDR3: CASSVGDSKGETQYF; DNA: TGTGCCAGCAGCGTGGGGGACAGCAAAGGAGAGACCCAGTACTTC
size: -; length: 15; D: -; V: TRBV7-9; J: TRBJ2-5; CDR3: CASSLGASHQETQYF; DNA: TGTGCCAGCAGCTTAGGGGCTAGCCACCAAGAGACCCAGTACTTC
size: -; length: 12; D: -; V: TRBV28; J: TRBJ1-2; CDR3: CASSHRRGGYTF; DNA: TGTGCCAGCAGTCACAGGAGGGGTGGCTACACCTTC
size: once; length: 16; D: -; V: TRBV29-1; J: TRBJ1-2; CDR3: CSVEDLYHRVIYGYTF; DNA: TGCAGCGTTGAAGATCTCTACCACAGGGTTATCTATGGCTACACCTTC
size: -; length: 15; D: TRBD2; V: TRBV2; J: TRBJ2-3; CDR3: CASTLLAGGPDTQYF; DNA: TGTGCCAGCACACTCCTAGCGGGAGGGCCAGATACGCAGTATTTT
size: -; length: 16; D: TRBD1; V: TRBV11-3; J: TRBJ2-7; CDR3: CASSSSGTGMNIEQYF; DNA: TGTGCCAGCAGCTCATCGGGGACAGGGATGAACATCGAGCAGTACTTC
size: once; length: 15; D: -; V: TRBV6-5; J: TRBJ1-4; CDR3: CASSYSGSLDEKLFF; DNA: TGTGCCAGCAGTTACTCGGGCAGTCTGGATGAAAAACTGTTTTTT
size: once; length: 17; D: TRBD2; V: TRBV5-1; J: TRBJ2-2; CDR3: CASSPRLAGGNTGELFF; DNA: TGCGCCAGCAGCCCCCGACTAGCGGGAGGGAACACCGGGGAGCTGTTTTTT
size: -; length: 14; D: TRBD2; V: TRBV20-1; J: TRBJ2-1; CDR3: CSASVSGPYNEQFF; DNA: TGCAGTGCTAGTGTTAGCGGGCCGTACAATGAGCAGTTCTTC
size: -; length: 15; D: TRBD2; V: TRBV9; J: TRBJ2-1; CDR3: CASSDPGTSVDEQFF; DNA: TGTGCCAGCAGCGACCCCGGGACTAGCGTCGATGAGCAGTTCTTC
size: -; length: 17; D: -; V: TRBV9; J: TRBJ2-1; CDR3: CASSVGGTQSSYNEQFF; DNA: TGTGCCAGCAGCGTAGGTGGGACTCAGAGCTCCTACAATGAGCAGTTCTTC
size: -; length: 16; D: -; V: TRBV24-1; J: TRBJ2-3; CDR3: CATSDLGRAGTDTQYF; DNA: TGTGCCACCAGTGATTTGGGGCGGGCAGGCACAGATACGCAGTATTTT
size: -; length: 16; D: -; V: TRBV19; J: TRBJ1-2; CDR3: CASTTGGLPLGYGYTF; DNA: TGTGCCAGTACTACGGGGGGCTTACCGTTGGGCTATGGCTACACCTTC
size: -; length: 12; D: -; V: TRBV5-4; J: TRBJ2-5; CDR3: CASSQGWETQYF; DNA: TGTGCCAGCAGTCAGGGGTGGGAGACCCAGTACTTC
size: -; length: 15; D: TRBD1; V: TRBV5-8; J: TRBJ1-2; CDR3: CASSTSGTGSYGYTF; DNA: TGTGCCAGCAGCACCTCCGGGACAGGGAGCTATGGCTACACCTTC
size: -; length: 18; D: TRBD1; V: TRBV19; J: TRBJ2-5; CDR3: CASSIAFRTGALEETQYF; DNA: TGTGCCAGTAGTATAGCTTTTAGGACAGGAGCTTTAGAAGAGACCCAGTACTTC
size: -; length: 16; D: TRBD1; V: TRBV11-2; J: TRBJ2-1; CDR3: CASSLEEAGGLNEQFF; DNA: TGTGCCAGCAGCTTAGAGGAGGCAGGGGGCTTGAATGAGCAGTTCTTC
size: -; length: 14; D: -; V: TRBV7-9; J: TRBJ2-7; CDR3: CASSRQVSSYEQYF; DNA: TGTGCCAGCAGCCGGCAGGTTAGCTCCTACGAGCAGTACTTC
size: -; length: 16; D: -; V: TRBV9; J: TRBJ2-5; CDR3: CASSPRRFVKRETQYF; DNA: TGTGCCAGCAGCCCCCGTCGGTTCGTGAAGCGAGAGACCCAGTACTTC
size: -; length: 15; D: TRBD2; V: TRBV11-2; J: TRBJ2-1; CDR3: CASSLGLAINNEQFF; DNA: TGTGCCAGCAGCTTAGGACTAGCCATAAACAATGAGCAGTTCTTC
size: -; length: 16; D: TRBD1; V: TRBV5-5; J: TRBJ1-5; CDR3: CASSLDRGYSNQPQHF; DNA: TGTGCCAGCAGCTTAGACAGGGGATATAGCAATCAGCCCCAGCATTTT
size: -; length: 15; D: -; V: TRBV6-2/TRBV6-3; J: TRBJ1-5; CDR3: CASSAAGGWNQPQHF; DNA: TGTGCCAGCAGCGCGGCGGGGGGGTGGAATCAGCCCCAGCATTTT
size: few; length: 15; D: -; V: TRBV5-5; J: TRBJ1-2; CDR3: CASSLVEGASYGYTF; DNA: TGTGCCAGCAGCTTGGTGGAGGGCGCCAGCTATGGCTACACCTTC
size: -; length: 14; D: -; V: TRBV4-3; J: TRBJ2-7; CDR3: CASSQAQGSYEQYF; DNA: TGCGCCAGCAGCCAAGCTCAGGGCAGCTACGAGCAGTACTTC
size: -; length: 17; D: TRBD1; V: TRBV7-9; J: TRBJ1-1; CDR3: CASSLAKRTGSDTEAFF; DNA: TGTGCCAGCAGCTTAGCGAAACGGACAGGGAGCGACACTGAAGCTTTCTTT
size: -; length: 13; D: -; V: TRBV5-5; J: TRBJ1-1; CDR3: CASSPRTPGGAFF; DNA: TGTGCCAGCAGCCCACGGACTCCCGGGGGAGCTTTCTTT
size: -; length: 14; D: -; V: TRBV3-1/TRBV3-2; J: TRBJ2-5; CDR3: CASSQAQGGETQYF; DNA: TGTGCCAGCAGCCAGGCACAGGGGGGGGAGACCCAGTACTTC
size: -; length: 13; D: TRBD2; V: TRBV6-5; J: TRBJ2-1; CDR3: CASSYRLANEQFF; DNA: TGTGCCAGCAGTTACCGACTAGCGAATGAGCAGTTCTTC
size: -; length: 13; D: -; V: TRBV6-6; J: TRBJ1-5; CDR3: CATQAGPPQPQHF; DNA: TGTGCCACCCAGGCCGGTCCTCCTCAGCCCCAGCATTTT
size: once; length: 15; D: TRBD1; V: TRBV4-2; J: TRBJ2-5; CDR3: CASSQLAGGGETQYF; DNA: TGTGCCAGCAGCCAACTCGCAGGGGGTGGAGAGACCCAGTACTTC